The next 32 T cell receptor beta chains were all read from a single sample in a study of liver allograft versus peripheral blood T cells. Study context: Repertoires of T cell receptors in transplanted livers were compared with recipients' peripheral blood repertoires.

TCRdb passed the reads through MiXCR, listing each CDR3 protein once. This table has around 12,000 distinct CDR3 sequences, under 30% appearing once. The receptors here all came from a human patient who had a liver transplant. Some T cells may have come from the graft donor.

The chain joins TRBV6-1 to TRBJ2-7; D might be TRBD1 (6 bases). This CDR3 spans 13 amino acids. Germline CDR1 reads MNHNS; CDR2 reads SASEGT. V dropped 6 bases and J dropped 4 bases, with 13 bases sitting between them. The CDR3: CASSRDKAYEQYF. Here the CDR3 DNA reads TGTGCCAGCAGCCGGGACAAGGCGTACGAGCAGTACTTC.

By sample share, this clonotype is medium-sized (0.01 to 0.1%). The CDR3 region is CATIPGGSGRNGELFF. The CDR3 DNA is TGTGCCACCATTCCTGGAGGGAGCGGGAGGAACGGGGAGCTGTTTTTT. The chain uses TRBV6-1 and TRBJ2-2; 9 bases agree with TRBD2. Trimming cost V 10 bases and J 7 bases; bases outside gene matches: 16. The CDR3 has 16 amino acids. From germline, CDR1 is MNHNS and CDR2 SASEGT.

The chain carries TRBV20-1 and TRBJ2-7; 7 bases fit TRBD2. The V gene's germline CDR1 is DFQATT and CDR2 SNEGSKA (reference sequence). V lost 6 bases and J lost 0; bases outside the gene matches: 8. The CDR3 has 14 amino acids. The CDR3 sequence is CSAPGEGFSYEQYF. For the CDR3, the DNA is TGCAGTGCCCCCGGGGAGGGGTTCTCCTACGAGCAGTACTTC.

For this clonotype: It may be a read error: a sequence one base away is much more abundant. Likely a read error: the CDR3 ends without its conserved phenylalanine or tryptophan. The CDR3 region is CASSSLGLAGNNEQFL. The CDR3 coding sequence is TGTGCCAGCAGTTCCTTAGGACTAGCGGGAAACAATGAGCAGTTCTTA. The chain uses TRBV5-4 and TRBJ2-1, with TRBD2 matching over 12 bases. CDR3 length: 16 amino acids. From germline, CDR1 is SGHNT and CDR2 YYREEE (reference sequence). J lost 5 bases, V lost 5 bases, and 8 bases had no gene match.

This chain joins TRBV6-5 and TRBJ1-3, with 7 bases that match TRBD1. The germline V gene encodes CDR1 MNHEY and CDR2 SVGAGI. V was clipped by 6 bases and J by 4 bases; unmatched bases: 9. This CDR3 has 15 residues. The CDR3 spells CASRANRGSGNTIYF. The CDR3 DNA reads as TGTGCCAGCAGGGCTAACAGGGGAAGCGGAAACACCATATATTTT.

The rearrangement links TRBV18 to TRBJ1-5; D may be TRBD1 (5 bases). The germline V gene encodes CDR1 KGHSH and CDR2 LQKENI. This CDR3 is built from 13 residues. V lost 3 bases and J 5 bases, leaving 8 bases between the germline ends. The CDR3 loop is CASSPRDDQPQHF. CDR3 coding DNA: TGTGCCAGCTCACCCAGGGACGATCAGCCCCAGCATTTT.

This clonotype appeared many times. CDR3 amino acids: CASEGSGSTEAFF. In nucleotides, the CDR3 is TGTGCCAGCGAGGGTTCGGGTAGCACTGAAGCTTTCTTT. The chain joins TRBV10-3 to TRBJ1-1, with unresolved D. V was clipped by 10 bases and J by 4 bases, with 16 bases between them. Germline CDR1 reads ENHRY; CDR2 reads SYGVKD. The length of the CDR3 is 13 residues.

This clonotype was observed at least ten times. CDR3: CASNPNRGSPLHF. The CDR3 nucleotides read TGTGCCAGTAACCCTAACAGGGGTTCACCCCTCCACTTT. V gene TRBV19 combines with J gene TRBJ1-6; 7 nucleotides agree with TRBD1. The length of the CDR3 is 13 residues. J gave up 9 bases and V 7 bases, and 6 bases lay outside the gene matches. Germline lookup yields CDR1 LNHDA and CDR2 SQIVND (reference sequence).

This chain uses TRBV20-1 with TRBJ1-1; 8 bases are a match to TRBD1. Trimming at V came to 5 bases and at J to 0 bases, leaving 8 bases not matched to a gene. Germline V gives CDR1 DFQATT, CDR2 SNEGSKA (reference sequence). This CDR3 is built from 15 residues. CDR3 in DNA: TGCAGTGCTTATACAGGGGGGACAGTGAACACTGAAGCTTTCTTT. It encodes CSAYTGGTVNTEAFF.

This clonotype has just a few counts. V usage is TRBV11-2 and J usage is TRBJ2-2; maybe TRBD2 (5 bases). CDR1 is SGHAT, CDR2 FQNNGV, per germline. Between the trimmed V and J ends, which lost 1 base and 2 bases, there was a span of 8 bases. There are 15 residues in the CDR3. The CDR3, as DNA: TGTGCCAGCAGCTTAGTACGGGGTAACACCGGGGAGCTGTTTTTT. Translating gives CASSLVRGNTGELFF.

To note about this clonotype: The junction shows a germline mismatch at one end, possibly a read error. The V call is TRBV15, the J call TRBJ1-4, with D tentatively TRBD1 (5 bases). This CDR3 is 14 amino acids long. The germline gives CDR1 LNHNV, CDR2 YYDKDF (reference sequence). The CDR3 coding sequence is TGTGCCATCAGCAGAGATAGGGGTAATGAAAAACTGTTTTTT. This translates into CAISRDRGNEKLFF.

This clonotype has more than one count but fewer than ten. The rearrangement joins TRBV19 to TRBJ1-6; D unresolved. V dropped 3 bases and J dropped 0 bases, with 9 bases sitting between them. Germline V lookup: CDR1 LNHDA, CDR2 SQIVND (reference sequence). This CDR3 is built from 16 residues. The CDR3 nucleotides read TGTGCCAGTAGTATGGGCAGAAGCTCCTATAATTCACCCCTCCACTTT. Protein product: CASSMGRSSYNSPLHF.

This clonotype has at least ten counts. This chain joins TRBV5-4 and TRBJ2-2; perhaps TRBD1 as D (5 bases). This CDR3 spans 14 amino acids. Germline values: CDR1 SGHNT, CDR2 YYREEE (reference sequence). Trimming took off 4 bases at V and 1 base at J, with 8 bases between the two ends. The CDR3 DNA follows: TGTGCCAGCAGCGAAGGACAGAACACCGGGGAGCTGTTTTTT. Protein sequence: CASSEGQNTGELFF. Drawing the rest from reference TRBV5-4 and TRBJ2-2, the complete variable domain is ETGVTQSPTHLIKTRGQQVTLRCSSQSGHNTVSWYQQALGQGPQFIFQYYREEENGRGNFPPRFSGLQFPNYSSELNVNALELDDSALYLCASSEGQNTGELFFGEGSRLTVL.

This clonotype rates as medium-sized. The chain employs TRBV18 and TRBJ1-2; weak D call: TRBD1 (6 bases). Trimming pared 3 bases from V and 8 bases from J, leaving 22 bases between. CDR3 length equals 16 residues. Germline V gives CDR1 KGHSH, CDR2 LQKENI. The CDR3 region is CASSPTQTRGARGYTF. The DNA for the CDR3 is TGTGCCAGCTCACCCACCCAAACCCGGGGGGCGAGAGGCTACACCTTC.

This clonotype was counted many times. The CDR3 coding sequence is TGTGCCAGCAGCTCCCGGGACTCGAGGGGCGGGGAGCTGTTTTTT. Encoded protein: CASSSRDSRGGELFF. The rearrangement uses TRBV7-3 and TRBJ2-2; a weak D match, TRBD2 (6 bases). V lost 4 bases and J 7 bases, leaving 16 bases between the germline ends. Germline loops: CDR1 SGHTA, CDR2 FQGTGA. The CDR3 is 15 residues long.

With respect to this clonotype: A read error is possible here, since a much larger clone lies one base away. CDR3 loop: CASSPRVRADGYTF. The CDR3 nucleotides read TGTGCCAGCAGCCCCCGCGTCAGGGCGGATGGCTACACCTTC. V usage is TRBV13 and J usage is TRBJ1-2, with TRBD1 as a possible D gene (5 bases). Per the germline V gene, CDR1 is PRHDT and CDR2 is FYEKMQ (reference sequence). V was trimmed by 5 bases and J by 6 bases, leaving 16 bases between them. This CDR3 comprises 14 residues. Combining the CDR3 with reference TRBV13 and TRBJ1-2 gives the whole variable domain AAGVIQSPRHLIKEKRETATLKCYPIPRHDTVYWYQQGPGQDPQFLISFYEKMQSDKGSIPDRFSAQQFSDYHSELNMSSLELGDSALYFCASSPRVRADGYTFGSGTRLTVV.

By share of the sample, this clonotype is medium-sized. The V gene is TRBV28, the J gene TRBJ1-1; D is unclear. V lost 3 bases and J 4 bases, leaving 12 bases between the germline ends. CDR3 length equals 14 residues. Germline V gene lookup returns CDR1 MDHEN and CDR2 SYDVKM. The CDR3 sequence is CASSFSLGSTEAFF. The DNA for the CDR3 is TGTGCCAGCAGTTTTTCGCTAGGGAGCACTGAAGCTTTCTTT.

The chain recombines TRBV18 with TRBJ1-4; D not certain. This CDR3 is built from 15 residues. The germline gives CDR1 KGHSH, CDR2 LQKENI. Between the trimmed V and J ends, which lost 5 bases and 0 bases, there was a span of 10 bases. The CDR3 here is CASSSLGATNEKLFF. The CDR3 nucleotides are TGTGCCAGCTCATCCCTTGGGGCAACTAATGAAAAACTGTTTTTT.

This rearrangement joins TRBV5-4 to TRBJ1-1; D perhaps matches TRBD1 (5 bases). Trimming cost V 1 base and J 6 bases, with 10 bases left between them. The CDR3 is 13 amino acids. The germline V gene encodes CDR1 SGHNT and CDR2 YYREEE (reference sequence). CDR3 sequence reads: CASSLPSTAEAFF. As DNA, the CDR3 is TGTGCCAGCAGCTTGCCATCGACAGCTGAAGCTTTCTTT.

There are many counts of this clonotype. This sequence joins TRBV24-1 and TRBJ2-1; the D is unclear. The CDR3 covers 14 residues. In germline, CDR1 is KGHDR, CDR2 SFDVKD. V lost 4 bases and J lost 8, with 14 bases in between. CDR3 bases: TGTGCCACCAGTGACCCGACAACACGAGATGAGCAGTTCTTC. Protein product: CATSDPTTRDEQFF.

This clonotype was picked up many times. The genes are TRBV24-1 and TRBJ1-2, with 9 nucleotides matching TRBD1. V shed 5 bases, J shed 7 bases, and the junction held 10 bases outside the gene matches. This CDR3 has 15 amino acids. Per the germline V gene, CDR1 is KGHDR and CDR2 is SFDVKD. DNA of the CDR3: TGTGCCACCAGTGCCGAAGGGACAGGGCGGAGTGGCTACACCTTC. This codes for CATSAEGTGRSGYTF.

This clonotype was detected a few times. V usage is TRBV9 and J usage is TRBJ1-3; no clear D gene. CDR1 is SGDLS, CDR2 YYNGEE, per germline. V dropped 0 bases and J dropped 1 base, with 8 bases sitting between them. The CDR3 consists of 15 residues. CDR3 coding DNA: TGTGCCAGCAGCGTAGAAAAGGGTTCTGGAAACACCATATATTTT. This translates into CASSVEKGSGNTIYF. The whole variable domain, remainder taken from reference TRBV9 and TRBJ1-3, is DSGVTQTPKHLITATGQRVTLRCSPRSGDLSVYWYQQSLDQGLQFLIQYYNGEERAKGNILERFSAQQFPDLHSELNLSSLELGDSALYFCASSVEKGSGNTIYFGEGSWLTVV.

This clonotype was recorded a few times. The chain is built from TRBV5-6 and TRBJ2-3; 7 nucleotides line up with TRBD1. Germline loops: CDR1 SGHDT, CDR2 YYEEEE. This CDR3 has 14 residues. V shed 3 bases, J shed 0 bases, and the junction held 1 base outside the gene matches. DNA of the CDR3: TGTGCCAGCAGCTGGGGACAGAGCACAGATACGCAGTATTTT. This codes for CASSWGQSTDTQYF.

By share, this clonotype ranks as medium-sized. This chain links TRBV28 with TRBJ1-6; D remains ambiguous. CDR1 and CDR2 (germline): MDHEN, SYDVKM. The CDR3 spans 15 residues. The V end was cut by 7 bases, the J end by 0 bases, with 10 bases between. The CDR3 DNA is TGTGCCAGCAATCCTCTATTCTCCTATAATTCACCCCTCCACTTT. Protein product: CASNPLFSYNSPLHF.

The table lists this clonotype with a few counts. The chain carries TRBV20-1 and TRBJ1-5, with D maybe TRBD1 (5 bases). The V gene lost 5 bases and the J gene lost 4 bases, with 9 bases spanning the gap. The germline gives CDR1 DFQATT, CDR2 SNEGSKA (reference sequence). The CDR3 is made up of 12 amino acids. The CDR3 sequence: CSASNRNQPQHF. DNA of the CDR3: TGCAGTGCTTCCAACAGGAATCAGCCCCAGCATTTT.

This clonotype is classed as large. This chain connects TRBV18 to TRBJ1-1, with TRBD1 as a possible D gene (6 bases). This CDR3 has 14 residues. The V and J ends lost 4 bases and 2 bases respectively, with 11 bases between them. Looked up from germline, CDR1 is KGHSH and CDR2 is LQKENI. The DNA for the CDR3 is TGTGCCAGCTCACGTGGCAGGGGAAACACTGAAGCTTTCTTT. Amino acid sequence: CASSRGRGNTEAFF.

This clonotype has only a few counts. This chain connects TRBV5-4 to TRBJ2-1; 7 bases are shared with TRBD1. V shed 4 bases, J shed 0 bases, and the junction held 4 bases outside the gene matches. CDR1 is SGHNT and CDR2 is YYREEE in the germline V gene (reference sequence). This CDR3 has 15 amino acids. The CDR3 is CASSPTGNSYNEQFF. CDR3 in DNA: TGTGCCAGCAGCCCGACAGGGAACTCCTACAATGAGCAGTTCTTC.

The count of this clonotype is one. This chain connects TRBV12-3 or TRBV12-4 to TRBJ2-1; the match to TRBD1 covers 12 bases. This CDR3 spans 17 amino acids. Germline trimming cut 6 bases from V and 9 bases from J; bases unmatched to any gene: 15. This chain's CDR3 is CASRVWGQGASGIEQFF. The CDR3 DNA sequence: TGTGCCAGCAGGGTATGGGGACAGGGGGCTAGCGGGATTGAGCAGTTCTTC.

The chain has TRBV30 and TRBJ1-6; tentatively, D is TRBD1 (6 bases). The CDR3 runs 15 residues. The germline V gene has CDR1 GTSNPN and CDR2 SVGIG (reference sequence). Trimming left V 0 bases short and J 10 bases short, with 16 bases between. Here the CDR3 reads CAWSVPAGVGSPLHF. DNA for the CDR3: TGTGCCTGGAGTGTACCGGCAGGGGTAGGATCACCCCTCCACTTT.

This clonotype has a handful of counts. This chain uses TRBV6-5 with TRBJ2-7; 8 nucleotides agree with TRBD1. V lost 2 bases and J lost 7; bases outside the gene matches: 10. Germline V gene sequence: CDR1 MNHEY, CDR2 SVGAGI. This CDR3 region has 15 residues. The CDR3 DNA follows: TGTGCCAGCAGTTACGCCGGACAGGGTCCGGGGGAGCAGTACTTC. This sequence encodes CASSYAGQGPGEQYF.

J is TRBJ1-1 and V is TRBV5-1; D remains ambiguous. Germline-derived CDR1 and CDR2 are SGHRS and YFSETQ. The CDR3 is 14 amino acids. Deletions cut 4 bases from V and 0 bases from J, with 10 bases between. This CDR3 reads CASSHSGLNTEAFF. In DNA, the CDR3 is TGCGCCAGCAGCCACTCAGGCTTGAACACTGAAGCTTTCTTT.

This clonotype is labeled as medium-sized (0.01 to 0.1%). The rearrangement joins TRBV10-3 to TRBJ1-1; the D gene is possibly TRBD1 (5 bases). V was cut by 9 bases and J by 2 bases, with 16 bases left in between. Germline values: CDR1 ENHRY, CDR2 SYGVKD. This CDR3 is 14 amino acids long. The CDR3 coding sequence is TGTGCCATGGGAGGTGGGCAGGGAAACACTGAAGCTTTCTTT. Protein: CAMGGGQGNTEAFF.